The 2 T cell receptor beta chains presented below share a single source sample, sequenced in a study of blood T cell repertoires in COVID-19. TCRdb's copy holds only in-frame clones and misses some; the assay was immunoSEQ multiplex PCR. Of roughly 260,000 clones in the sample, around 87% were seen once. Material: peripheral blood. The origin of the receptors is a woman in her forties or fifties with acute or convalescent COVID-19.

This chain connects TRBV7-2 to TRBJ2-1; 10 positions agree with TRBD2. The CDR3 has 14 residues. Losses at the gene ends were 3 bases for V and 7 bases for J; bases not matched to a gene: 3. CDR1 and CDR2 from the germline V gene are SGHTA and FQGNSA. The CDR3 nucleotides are TGTGCCAGCAGCTTGGGACTAGCGTCTAATGAGCAGTTCTTC. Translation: CASSLGLASNEQFF.

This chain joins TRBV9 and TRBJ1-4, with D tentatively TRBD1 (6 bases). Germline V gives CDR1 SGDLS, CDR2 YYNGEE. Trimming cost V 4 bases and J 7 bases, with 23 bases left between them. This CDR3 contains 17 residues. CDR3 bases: TGTGCCAGCAGCCCCCATGCGGGGGCTTCGCGCAGTGAAAAACTGTTTTTT. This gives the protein CASSPHAGASRSEKLFF.